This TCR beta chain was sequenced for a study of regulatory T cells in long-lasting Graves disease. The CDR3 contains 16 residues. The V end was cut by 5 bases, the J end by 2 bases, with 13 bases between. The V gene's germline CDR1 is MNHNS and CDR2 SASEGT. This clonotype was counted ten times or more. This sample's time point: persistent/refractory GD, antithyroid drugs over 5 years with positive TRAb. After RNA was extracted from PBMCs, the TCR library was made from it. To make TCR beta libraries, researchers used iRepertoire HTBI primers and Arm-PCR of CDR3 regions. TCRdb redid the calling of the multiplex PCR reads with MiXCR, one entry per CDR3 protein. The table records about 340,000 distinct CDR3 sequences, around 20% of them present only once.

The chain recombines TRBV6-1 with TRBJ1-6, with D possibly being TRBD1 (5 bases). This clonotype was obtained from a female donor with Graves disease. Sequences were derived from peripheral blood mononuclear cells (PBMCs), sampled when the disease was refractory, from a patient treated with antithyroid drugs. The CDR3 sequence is CASSPPGRTYNSPLHF. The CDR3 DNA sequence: TGTGCCAGCAGTCCACCGGGACGGACCTATAATTCACCCCTCCACTTT.